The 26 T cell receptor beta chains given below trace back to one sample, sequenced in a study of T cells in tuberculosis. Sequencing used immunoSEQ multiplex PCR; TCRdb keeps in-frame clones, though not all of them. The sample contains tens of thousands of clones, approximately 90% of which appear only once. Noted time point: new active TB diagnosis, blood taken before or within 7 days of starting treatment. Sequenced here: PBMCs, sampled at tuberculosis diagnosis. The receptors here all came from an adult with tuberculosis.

In nucleotides, the CDR3 is TGTGCCAGCGGGGGGAGCTCCTATAATTCACCCCTCCACTTT. Protein product: CASGGSSYNSPLHF. This chain links TRBV28 with TRBJ1-6; maybe TRBD1 (5 bases). With 8 bases removed from V and 0 bases from J, the gap between germline ends came to 8 bases. The CDR3 loop spans 14 amino acids. Germline CDR1 reads MDHEN; CDR2 reads SYDVKM.

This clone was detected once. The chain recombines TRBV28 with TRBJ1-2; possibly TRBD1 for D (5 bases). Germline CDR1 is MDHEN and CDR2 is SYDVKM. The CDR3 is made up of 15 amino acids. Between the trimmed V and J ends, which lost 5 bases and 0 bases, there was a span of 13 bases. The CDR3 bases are TGTGCCAGCAGTCCCATCCAGGGCCCTAACTATGGCTACACCTTC. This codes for CASSPIQGPNYGYTF.

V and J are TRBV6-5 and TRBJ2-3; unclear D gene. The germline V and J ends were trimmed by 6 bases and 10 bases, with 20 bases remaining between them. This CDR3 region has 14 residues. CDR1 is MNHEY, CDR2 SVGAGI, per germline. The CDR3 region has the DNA TGTGCCAGCAGACCCACTCCATCCCGTCTTGCGCAGTATTTT. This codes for CASRPTPSRLAQYF.

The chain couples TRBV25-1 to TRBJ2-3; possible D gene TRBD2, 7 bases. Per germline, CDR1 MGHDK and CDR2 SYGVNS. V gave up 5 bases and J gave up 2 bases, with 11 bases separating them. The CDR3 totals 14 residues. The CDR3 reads CASSRGADTDTQYF. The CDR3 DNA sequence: TGTGCCAGCAGTCGGGGGGCGGACACAGATACGCAGTATTTT.

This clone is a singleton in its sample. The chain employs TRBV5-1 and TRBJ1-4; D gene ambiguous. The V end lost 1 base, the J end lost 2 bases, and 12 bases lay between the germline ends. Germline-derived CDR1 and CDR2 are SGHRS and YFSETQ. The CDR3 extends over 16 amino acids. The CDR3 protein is CASSLIGVGTNEKLFF. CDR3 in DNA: TGCGCCAGCAGCTTGATCGGGGTAGGGACTAATGAAAAACTGTTTTTT. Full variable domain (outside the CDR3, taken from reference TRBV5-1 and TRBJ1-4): KAGVTQTPRYLIKTRGQQVTLSCSPISGHRSVSWYQQTPGQGLQFLFEYFSETQRNKGNFPGRFSGRQFSNSRSEMNVSTLELGDSALYLCASSLIGVGTNEKLFFGSGTQLSVL.

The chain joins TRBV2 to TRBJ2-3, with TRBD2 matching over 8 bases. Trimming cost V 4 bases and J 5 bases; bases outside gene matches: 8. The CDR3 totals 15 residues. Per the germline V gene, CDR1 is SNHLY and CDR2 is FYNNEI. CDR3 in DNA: TGTGCCAGCAGTGTCTCGGGACTAGTGGGAGATACGCAGTATTTT. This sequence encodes CASSVSGLVGDTQYF. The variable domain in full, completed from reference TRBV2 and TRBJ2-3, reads EPEVTQTPSHQVTQMGQEVILRCVPISNHLYFYWYRQILGQKVEFLVSFYNNEISEKSEIFDDQFSVERPDGSNFTLKIRSTKLEDSAMYFCASSVSGLVGDTQYFGPGTRLTVL.

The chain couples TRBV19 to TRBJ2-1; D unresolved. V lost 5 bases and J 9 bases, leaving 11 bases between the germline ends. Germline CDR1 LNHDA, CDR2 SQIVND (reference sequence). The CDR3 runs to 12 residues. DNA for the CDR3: TGTGCCAGTAGTGTCACAGAGCTTGAGCAGTTCTTC. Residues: CASSVTELEQFF.

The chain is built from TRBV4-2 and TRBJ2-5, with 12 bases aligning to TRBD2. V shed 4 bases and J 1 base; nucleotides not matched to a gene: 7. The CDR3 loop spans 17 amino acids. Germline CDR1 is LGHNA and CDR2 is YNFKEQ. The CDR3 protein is CASSPHSSGGAQETQYF. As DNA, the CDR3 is TGTGCCAGCAGCCCACACTCTAGCGGGGGGGCCCAAGAGACCCAGTACTTC.

CDR3 DNA: TGTGCCAGCAGCTTGGGAAGCGGGGGGGCAAAGGGCTACGAGCAGTACTTC. As protein: CASSLGSGGAKGYEQYF. The chain joins TRBV5-4 to TRBJ2-7; 10 bases fit TRBD2. Germline CDR1 SGHNT, CDR2 YYREEE (reference sequence). V lost 0 bases to trimming and J lost 3 bases; unmatched junction nucleotides: 9. This CDR3 is built from 17 residues.

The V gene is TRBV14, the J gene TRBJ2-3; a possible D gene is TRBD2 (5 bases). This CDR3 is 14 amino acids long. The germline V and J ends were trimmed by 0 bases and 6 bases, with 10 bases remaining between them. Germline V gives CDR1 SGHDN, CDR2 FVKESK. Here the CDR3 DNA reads TGTGCCAGCAGCCAAGATCGGGGTTTGGATACGCAGTATTTT. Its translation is CASSQDRGLDTQYF.

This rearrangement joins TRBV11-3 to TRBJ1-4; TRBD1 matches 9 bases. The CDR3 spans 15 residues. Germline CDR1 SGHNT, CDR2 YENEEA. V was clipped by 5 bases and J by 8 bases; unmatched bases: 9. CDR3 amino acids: CASSPRGQGWEKLFF. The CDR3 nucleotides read TGTGCCAGCAGCCCACGGGGACAGGGTTGGGAAAAACTGTTTTTT.

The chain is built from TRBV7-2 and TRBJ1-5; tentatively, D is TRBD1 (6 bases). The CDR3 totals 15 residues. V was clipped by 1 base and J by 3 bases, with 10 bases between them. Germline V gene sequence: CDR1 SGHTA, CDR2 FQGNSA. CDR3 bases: TGTGCCAGCAGCTTAGACAGGGTTCACAATCAGCCCCAGCATTTT. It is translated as CASSLDRVHNQPQHF.

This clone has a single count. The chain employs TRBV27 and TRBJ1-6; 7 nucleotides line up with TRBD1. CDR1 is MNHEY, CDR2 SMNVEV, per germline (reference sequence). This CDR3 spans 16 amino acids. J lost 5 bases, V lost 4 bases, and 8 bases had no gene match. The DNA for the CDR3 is TGTGCCAGCAGTTCTATCTACAGGGGCCATAATTCACCCCTCCACTTT. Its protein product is CASSSIYRGHNSPLHF.

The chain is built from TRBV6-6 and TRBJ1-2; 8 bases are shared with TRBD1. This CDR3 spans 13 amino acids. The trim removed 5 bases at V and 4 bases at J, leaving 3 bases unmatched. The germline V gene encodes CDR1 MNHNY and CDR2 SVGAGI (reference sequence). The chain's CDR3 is CASSTTGVYGYTF. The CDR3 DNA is TGTGCCAGCAGTACGACAGGGGTCTATGGCTACACCTTC.

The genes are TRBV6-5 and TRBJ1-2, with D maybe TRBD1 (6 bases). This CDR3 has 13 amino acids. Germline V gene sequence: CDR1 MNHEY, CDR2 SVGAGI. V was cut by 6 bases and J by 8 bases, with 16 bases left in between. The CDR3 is CASSEWGGRGYTF. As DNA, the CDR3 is TGTGCCAGCAGCGAATGGGGGGGGCGAGGCTACACCTTC.

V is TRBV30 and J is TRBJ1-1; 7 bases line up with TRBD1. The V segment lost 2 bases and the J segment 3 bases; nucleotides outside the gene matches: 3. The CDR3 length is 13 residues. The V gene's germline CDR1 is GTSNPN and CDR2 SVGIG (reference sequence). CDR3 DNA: TGTGCCTGGAGTATACAGGGGCACACTGAAGCTTTCTTT. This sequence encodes CAWSIQGHTEAFF.

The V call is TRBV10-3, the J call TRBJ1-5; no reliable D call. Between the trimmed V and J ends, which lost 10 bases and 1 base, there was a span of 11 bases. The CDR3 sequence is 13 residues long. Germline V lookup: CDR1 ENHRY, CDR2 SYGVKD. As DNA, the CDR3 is TGTGCCACCGGTAGCAACAGCAATCAGCCCCAGCATTTT. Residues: CATGSNSNQPQHF.

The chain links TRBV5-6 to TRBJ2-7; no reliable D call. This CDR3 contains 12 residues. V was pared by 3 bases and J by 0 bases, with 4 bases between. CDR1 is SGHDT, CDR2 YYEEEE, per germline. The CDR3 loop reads CASSWASYEQYF. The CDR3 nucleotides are TGTGCCAGCAGCTGGGCCTCCTACGAGCAGTACTTC. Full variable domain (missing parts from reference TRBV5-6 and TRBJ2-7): DAGVTQSPTHLIKTRGQQVTLRCSPKSGHDTVSWYQQALGQGPQFIFQYYEEEERQRGNFPDRFSGHQFPNYSSELNVNALLLGDSALYLCASSWASYEQYFGPGTRLTVT.

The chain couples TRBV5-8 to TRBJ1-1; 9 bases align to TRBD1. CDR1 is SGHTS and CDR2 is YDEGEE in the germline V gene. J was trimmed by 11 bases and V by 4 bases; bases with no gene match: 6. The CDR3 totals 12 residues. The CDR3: CASSVWTGEAFF. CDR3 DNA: TGTGCCAGCAGCGTCTGGACAGGGGAGGCTTTCTTT.

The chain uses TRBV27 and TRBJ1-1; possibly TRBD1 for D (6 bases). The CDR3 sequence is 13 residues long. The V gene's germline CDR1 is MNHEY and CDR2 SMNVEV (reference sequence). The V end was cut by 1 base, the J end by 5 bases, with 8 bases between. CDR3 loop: CASSLYQGTEAFF. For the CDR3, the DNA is TGTGCCAGCAGTTTATATCAGGGGACTGAAGCTTTCTTT.

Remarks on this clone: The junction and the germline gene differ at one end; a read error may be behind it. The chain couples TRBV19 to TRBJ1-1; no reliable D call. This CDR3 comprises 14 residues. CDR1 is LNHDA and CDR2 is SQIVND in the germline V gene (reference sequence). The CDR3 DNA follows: TGTGCCAGTAGTTTAGAGGAGGGGAACACTGAAGCTTTCTTT. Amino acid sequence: CASSLEEGNTEAFF. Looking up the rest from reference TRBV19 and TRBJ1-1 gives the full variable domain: DGGITQSPKYLFRKEGQNVTLSCEQNLNHDAMYWYRQDPGQGLRLIYYSQIVNDFQKGDIAEGYSVSREKKESFPLTVTSAQKNPTAFYLCASSLEEGNTEAFFGQGTRLTVV.

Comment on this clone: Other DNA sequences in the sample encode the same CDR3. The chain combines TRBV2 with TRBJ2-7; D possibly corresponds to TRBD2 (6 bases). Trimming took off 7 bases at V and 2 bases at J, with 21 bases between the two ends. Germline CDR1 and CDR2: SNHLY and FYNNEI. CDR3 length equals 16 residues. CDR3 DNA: TGTGCCAGCACTAAGAAGGGACTCCTTACGCCCTACGAGCAGTACGTC. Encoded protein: CASTKKGLLTPYEQYV.

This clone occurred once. CDR3 sequence (DNA): TGTGCCAGCAGCGCCGGGACTAGCGGGGGGACAGATACGCAGTATTTT. The encoded protein is CASSAGTSGGTDTQYF. The V gene is TRBV6-4, the J gene TRBJ2-3, with TRBD2 matching over 15 bases. Trimming removed 6 bases from V and 3 bases from J; junction bases left unmatched: 4. Germline values: CDR1 MRHNA, CDR2 SNTAGT. The CDR3 covers 16 residues.

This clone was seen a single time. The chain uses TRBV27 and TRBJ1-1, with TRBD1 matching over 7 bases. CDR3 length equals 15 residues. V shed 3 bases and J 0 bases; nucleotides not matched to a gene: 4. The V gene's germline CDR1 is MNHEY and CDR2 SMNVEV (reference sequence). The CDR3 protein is CASSLTGILNTEAFF. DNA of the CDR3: TGTGCCAGCAGTTTGACAGGGATACTGAACACTGAAGCTTTCTTT.

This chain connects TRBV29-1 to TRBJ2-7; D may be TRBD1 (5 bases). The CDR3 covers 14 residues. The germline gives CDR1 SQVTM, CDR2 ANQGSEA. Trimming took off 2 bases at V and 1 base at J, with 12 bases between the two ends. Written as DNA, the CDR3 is TGCAGCGTTGAACTCCCAGGGCAGTCCTACGAGCAGTACTTC. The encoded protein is CSVELPGQSYEQYF.

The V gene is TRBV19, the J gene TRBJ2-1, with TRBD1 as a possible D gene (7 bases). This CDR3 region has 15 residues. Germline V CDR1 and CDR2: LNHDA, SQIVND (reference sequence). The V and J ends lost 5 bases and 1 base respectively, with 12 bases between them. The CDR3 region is CASSLSGGSYNEQFF. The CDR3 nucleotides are TGTGCCAGTAGTCTGTCAGGGGGGTCCTACAATGAGCAGTTCTTC.